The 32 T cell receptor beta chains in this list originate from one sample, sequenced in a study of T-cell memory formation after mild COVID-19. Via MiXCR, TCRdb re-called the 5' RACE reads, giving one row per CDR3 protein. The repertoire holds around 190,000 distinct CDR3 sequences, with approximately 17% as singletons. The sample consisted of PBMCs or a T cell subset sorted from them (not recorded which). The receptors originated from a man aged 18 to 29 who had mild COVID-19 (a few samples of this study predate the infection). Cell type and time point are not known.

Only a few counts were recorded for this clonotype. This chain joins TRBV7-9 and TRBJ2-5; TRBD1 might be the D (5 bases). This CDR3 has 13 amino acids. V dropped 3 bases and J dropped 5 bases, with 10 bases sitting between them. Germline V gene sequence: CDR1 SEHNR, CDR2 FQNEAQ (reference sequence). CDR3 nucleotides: TGTGCCAGCAGCTTCAGGGCCCAGGAGACCCAGTACTTC. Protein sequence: CASSFRAQETQYF.

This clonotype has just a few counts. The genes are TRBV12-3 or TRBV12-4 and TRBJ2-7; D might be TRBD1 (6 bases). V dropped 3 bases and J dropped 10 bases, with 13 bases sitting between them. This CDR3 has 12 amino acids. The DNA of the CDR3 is TGTGCCAGCAGTTTCCGGGACACTCGTCAGTACTTC. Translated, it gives CASSFRDTRQYF.

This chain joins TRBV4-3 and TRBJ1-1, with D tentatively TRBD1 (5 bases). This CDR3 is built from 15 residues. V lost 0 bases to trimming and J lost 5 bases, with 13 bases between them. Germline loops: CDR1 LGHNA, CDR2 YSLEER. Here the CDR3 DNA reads TGCGCCAGCAGCCAAGATCCGGGGGTCCGGACTGAAGCTTTCTTT. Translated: CASSQDPGVRTEAFF.

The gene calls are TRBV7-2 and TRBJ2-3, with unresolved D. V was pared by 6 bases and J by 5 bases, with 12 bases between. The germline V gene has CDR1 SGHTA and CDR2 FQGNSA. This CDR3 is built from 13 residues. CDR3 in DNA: TGTGCCAGCAGAATCTCGTGGGGAGATACGCAGTATTTT. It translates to CASRISWGDTQYF.

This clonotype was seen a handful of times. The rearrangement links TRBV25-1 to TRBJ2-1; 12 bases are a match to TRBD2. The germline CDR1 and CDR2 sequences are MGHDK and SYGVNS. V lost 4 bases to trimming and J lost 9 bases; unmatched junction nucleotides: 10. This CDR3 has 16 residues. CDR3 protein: CASSAATSGGNGEQFF. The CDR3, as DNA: TGTGCCAGCAGTGCAGCGACTAGCGGGGGTAATGGTGAGCAGTTCTTC.

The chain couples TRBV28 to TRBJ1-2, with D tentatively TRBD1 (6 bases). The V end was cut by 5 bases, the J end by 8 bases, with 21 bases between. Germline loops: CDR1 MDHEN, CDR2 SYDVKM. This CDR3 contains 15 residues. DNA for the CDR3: TGTGCCAGCAGTATGGGGGGCGTCGTATCGGGCGGCTACACCTTC. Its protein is CASSMGGVVSGGYTF.

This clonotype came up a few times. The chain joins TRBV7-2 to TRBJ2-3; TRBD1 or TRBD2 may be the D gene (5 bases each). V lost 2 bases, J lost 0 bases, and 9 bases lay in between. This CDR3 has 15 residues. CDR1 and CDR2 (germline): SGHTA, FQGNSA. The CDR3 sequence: CASSLSRGSTDTQYF. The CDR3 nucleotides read TGTGCCAGCAGCTTATCGAGGGGCAGCACAGATACGCAGTATTTT.

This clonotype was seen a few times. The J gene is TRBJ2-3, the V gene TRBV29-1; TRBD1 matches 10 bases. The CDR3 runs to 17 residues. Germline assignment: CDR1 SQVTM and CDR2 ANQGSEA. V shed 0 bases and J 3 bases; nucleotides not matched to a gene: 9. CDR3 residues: CSVEDGQGERLTDTQYF. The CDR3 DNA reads TGCAGCGTTGAAGATGGACAGGGGGAGCGACTTACAGATACGCAGTATTTT.

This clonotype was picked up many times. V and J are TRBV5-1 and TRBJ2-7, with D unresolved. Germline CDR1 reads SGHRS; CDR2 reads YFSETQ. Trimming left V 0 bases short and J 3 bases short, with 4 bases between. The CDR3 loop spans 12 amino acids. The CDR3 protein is CASSLGDYEQYF. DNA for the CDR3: TGCGCCAGCAGCTTGGGCGACTACGAGCAGTACTTC.

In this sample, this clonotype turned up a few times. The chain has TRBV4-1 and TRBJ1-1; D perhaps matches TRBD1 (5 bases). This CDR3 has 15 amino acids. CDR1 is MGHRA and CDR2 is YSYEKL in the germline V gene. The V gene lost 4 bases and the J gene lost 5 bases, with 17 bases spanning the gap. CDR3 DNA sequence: TGCGCCAGCAGCCTCCCGGGGGGGAGACGGACTGAAGCTTTCTTT. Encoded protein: CASSLPGGRRTEAFF.

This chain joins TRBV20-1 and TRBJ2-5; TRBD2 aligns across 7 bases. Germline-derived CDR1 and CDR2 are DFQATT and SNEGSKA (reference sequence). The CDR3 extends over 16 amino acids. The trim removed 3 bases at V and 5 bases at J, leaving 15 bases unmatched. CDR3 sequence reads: CSASPGSGAARETQYF. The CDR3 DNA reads TGCAGTGCTAGTCCGGGCAGCGGGGCCGCGAGGGAGACCCAGTACTTC.

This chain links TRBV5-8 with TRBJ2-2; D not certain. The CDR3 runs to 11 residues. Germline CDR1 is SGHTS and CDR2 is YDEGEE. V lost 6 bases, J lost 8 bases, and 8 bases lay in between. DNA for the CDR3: TGTGCCAGCACCCTGATGGGGGAGCTGTTTTTT. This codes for CASTLMGELFF.

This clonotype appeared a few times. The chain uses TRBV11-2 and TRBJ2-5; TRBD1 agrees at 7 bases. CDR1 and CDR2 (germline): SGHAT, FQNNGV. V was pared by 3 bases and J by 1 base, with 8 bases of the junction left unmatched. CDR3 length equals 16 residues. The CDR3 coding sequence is TGTGCCAGCAGCTTTGGGGCAGGGGGTTCCCAAGAGACCCAGTACTTC. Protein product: CASSFGAGGSQETQYF.

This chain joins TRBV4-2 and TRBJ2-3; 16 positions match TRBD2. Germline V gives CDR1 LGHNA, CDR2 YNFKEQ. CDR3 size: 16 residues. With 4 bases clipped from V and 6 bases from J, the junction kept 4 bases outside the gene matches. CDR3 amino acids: CASSPGTSGGADTQYF. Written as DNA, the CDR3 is TGTGCCAGCAGCCCGGGGACTAGCGGGGGGGCTGATACGCAGTATTTT.

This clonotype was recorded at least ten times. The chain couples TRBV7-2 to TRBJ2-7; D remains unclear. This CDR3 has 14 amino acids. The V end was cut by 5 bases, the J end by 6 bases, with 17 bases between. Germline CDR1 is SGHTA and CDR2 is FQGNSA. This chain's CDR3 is CASSLGPTPLEQYF. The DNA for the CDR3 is TGTGCCAGCAGCCTCGGACCCACACCCCTCGAGCAGTACTTC.

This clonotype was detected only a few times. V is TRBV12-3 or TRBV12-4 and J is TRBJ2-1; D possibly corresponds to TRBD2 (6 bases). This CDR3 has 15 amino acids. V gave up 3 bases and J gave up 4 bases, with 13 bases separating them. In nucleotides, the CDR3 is TGTGCCAGCAGTTTGCGTGCTAGCGCTTACAATGAGCAGTTCTTC. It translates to CASSLRASAYNEQFF.

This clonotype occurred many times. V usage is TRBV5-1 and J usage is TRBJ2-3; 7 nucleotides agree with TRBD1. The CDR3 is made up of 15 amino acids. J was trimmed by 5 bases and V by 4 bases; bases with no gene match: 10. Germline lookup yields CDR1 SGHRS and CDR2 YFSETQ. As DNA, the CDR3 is TGCGCCAGCAGCGAGCTACAGGGGACGATAGATACGCAGTATTTT. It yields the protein CASSELQGTIDTQYF.

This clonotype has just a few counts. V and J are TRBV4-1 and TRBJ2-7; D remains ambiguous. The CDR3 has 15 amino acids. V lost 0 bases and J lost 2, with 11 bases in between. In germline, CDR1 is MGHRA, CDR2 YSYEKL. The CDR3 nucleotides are TGCGCCAGCAGCCAAGATACCAAGCTGACCTACGAGCAGTACGTC. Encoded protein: CASSQDTKLTYEQYV.

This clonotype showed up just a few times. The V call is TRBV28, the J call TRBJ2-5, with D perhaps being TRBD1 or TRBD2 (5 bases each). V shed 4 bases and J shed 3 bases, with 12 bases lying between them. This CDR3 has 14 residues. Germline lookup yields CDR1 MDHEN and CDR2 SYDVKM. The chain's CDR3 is CASSSAGTKETQYF. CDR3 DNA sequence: TGTGCCAGCAGTTCCGCCGGGACGAAAGAGACCCAGTACTTC.

CDR3 region: CASSSGREPDTQYF. The DNA of the CDR3 is TGCGCCAGCAGCTCGGGACGGGAGCCAGATACGCAGTATTTT. The rearrangement links TRBV4-3 to TRBJ2-3, with a weak D call TRBD2 (6 bases). Trimming removed 5 bases from V and 4 bases from J, with 13 bases in between. The germline V gene encodes CDR1 LGHNA and CDR2 YSLEER. This CDR3 contains 14 residues.

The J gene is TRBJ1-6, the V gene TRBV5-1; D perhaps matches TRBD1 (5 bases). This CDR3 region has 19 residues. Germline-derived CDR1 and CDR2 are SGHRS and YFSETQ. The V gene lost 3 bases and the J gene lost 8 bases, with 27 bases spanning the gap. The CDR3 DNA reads TGCGCCAGCAGCTCCGATTATGGCTTCGGCGGGGGGAAGTATTCACCCCTCCACTTT. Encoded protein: CASSSDYGFGGGKYSPLHF.

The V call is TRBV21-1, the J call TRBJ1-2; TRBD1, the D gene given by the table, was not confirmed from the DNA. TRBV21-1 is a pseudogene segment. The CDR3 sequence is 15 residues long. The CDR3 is CASSKGRTGGYGYTF. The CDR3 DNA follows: TGTGCCAGCAGCAAAGGACGGACAGGGGGGTATGGCTACACCTTC.

The CDR3 DNA is TGTGCCATCAGGGGCAGTTCCTACGAGCAGTACTTC. Its protein is CAIRGSSYEQYF. This chain connects TRBV10-3 to TRBJ2-7; D is uncertain. Trimming cost V 6 bases and J 1 base, with 7 bases left between them. The CDR3 runs 12 residues. Per germline, CDR1 ENHRY and CDR2 SYGVKD.

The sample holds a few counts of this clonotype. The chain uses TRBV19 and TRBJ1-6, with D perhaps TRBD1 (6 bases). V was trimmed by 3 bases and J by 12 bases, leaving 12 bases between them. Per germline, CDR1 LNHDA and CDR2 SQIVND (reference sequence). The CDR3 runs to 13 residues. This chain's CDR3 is CASSIEQGEPLHF. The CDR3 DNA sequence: TGTGCCAGTAGTATTGAACAGGGTGAACCCCTCCACTTT.

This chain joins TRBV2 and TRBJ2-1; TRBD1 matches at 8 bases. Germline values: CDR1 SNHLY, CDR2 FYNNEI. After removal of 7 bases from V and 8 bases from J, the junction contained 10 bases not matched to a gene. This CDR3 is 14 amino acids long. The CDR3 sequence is CASTVQGAQDEQFF. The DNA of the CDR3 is TGTGCCAGCACGGTCCAGGGGGCCCAGGATGAGCAGTTCTTC.

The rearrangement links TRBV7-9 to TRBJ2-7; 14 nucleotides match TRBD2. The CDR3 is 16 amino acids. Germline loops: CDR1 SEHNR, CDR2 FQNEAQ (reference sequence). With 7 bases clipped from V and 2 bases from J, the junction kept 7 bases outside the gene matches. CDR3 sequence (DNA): TGTGCCAGCACGCCAGGACTAGCGGGGGGCCCCTACGAGCAGTACTTC. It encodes CASTPGLAGGPYEQYF.

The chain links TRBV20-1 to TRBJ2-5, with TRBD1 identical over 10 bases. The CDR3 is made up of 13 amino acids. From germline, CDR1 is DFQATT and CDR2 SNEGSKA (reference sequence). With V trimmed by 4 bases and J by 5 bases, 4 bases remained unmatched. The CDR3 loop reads CSATTGGAETQYF. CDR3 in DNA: TGCAGTGCTACGACAGGGGGCGCGGAGACCCAGTACTTC.

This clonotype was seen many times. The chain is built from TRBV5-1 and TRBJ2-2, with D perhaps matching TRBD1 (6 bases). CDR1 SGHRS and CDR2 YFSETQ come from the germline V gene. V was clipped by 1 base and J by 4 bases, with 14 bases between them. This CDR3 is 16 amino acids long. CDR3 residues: CASSLRAGVTTGELFF. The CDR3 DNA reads TGCGCCAGCAGCTTGCGTGCAGGGGTTACCACCGGGGAGCTGTTTTTT.

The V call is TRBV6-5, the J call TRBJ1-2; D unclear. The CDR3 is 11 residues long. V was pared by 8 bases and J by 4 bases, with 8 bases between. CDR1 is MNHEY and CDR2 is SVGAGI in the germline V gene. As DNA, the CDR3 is TGTGCCAGCGGGAGAGTCTATGGCTACACCTTC. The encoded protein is CASGRVYGYTF.

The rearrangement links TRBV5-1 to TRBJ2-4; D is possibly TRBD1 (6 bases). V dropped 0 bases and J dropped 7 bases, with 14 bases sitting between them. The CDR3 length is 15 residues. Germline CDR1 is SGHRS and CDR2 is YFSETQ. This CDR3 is CASSLASYDRNIQYF. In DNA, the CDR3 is TGCGCCAGCAGCTTGGCATCTTACGACAGGAACATTCAGTACTTC.

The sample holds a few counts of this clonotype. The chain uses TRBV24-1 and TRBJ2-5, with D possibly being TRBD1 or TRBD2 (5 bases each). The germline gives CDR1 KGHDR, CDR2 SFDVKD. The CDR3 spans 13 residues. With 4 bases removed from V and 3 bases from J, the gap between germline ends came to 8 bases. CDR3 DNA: TGTGCCACCAGTGACGGGGCGGAAGAGACCCAGTACTTC. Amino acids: CATSDGAEETQYF.

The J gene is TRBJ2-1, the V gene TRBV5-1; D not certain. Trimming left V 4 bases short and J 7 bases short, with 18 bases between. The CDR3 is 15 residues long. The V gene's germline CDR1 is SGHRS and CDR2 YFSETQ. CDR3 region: CASSAVSLVVNEQFF. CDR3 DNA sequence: TGCGCCAGCAGCGCCGTTTCATTGGTCGTTAATGAGCAGTTCTTC.